Each of the 12 T cell receptor beta chains below was sequenced from the same sample in a study of cytomegalovirus exposure and HLA in healthy donors. Both 60 Vbeta primers and 13 Jbeta primers went into the PCR. Libraries were prepared by immunoSEQ multiplex PCR; TCRdb keeps only in-frame clonotypes and omits some of them. This sample has about 160,000 clones, with approximately 80% found just once. The sample comprised PBMCs. These receptors were collected from a woman aged 30 to 39 in good health and CMV-seropositive.

CDR3 in DNA: TGTGCCAGCAGTGGGGGGTCTAGCGGGGGCCATTACGAGCAGTACTTC. It yields the protein CASSGGSSGGHYEQYF. The chain combines TRBV27 with TRBJ2-7; 10 bases match TRBD2. Unmatched junction bases numbered 11, after V lost 5 bases and J lost 4 bases. Germline CDR1 is MNHEY and CDR2 is SMNVEV (reference sequence). There are 16 residues in the CDR3.

The chain uses TRBV4-1 and TRBJ1-1; D gene uncertain. The CDR3 is made up of 14 amino acids. Looked up from germline, CDR1 is MGHRA and CDR2 is YSYEKL. V was shortened by 1 base and J by 1 base, with 7 bases between the two germline ends. The CDR3 here is CASSQARSNTEAFF. The DNA for the CDR3 is TGCGCCAGCAGCCAAGCCCGGTCGAACACTGAAGCTTTCTTT.

The chain is built from TRBV9 and TRBJ2-2; D gene ambiguous. The germline CDR1 and CDR2 sequences are SGDLS and YYNGEE. The CDR3 is 15 residues long. V shed 0 bases and J shed 6 bases, with 12 bases lying between them. The chain's CDR3 is CASSVAPAAAGELFF. The CDR3 DNA reads TGTGCCAGCAGCGTAGCCCCCGCTGCGGCCGGGGAGCTGTTTTTT.

This clone occurred once. The genes are TRBV9 and TRBJ2-7; 7 bases match TRBD2. V gave up 2 bases and J gave up 2 bases; unmatched junction bases: 4. Germline assignment: CDR1 SGDLS and CDR2 YYNGEE. The CDR3 loop spans 14 amino acids. The CDR3 here is CASSVAGVTYEQYF. The CDR3 bases are TGTGCCAGCAGCGTGGCGGGGGTAACCTACGAGCAGTACTTC. The full variable domain, its missing parts supplied by reference TRBV9 and TRBJ2-7, is DSGVTQTPKHLITATGQRVTLRCSPRSGDLSVYWYQQSLDQGLQFLIQYYNGEERAKGNILERFSAQQFPDLHSELNLSSLELGDSALYFCASSVAGVTYEQYFGPGTRLTVT.

The chain employs TRBV10-3 and TRBJ1-3, with a tentative D call TRBD1 (5 bases). Germline CDR1 and CDR2: ENHRY and SYGVKD. V was clipped by 0 bases and J by 6 bases, with 9 bases between them. This CDR3 contains 14 residues. CDR3 nucleotides: TGTGCCATCAGTGAGTCGACCAGGGCAAACACCATATATTTT. This translates into CAISESTRANTIYF.

The CDR3 DNA reads TGTGCCAGCAGTGAGACAGGGGGCTTCTACGAGCAGTACTTC. The encoded protein is CASSETGGFYEQYF. The genes are TRBV6-1 and TRBJ2-7; 10 bases line up with TRBD1. The V segment lost 3 bases and the J segment 3 bases; nucleotides outside the gene matches: 2. Germline-derived CDR1 and CDR2 are MNHNS and SASEGT. The length of the CDR3 is 14 residues.

The V call is TRBV29-1, the J call TRBJ2-5; TRBD2 aligns across 8 bases. Germline-derived CDR1 and CDR2 are SQVTM and ANQGSEA. This CDR3 is built from 14 residues. V was pared by 1 base and J by 4 bases, with 5 bases of the junction left unmatched. The CDR3, as DNA: TGCAGCGTTGAAGTCGGACTAGCCCGAGAGACCCAGTACTTC. It translates to CSVEVGLARETQYF.

The chain is built from TRBV5-1 and TRBJ2-3; possible D gene TRBD1, 6 bases. CDR3 length: 16 residues. Trimming shortened V by 1 base and J by 2 bases, and 14 bases separated the two germline ends. CDR1 and CDR2 (germline): SGHRS, YFSETQ. Written as DNA, the CDR3 is TGCGCCAGCAGCTTGCCCGGGACATCGTACACAGATACGCAGTATTTT. Translating it yields CASSLPGTSYTDTQYF.

J is TRBJ1-5 and V is TRBV2; 7 bases agree with TRBD1. There are 14 residues in the CDR3. From germline, CDR1 is SNHLY and CDR2 FYNNEI. J lost 2 bases, V lost 8 bases, and 6 bases had no gene match. CDR3 residues: CASDRVDGNQPQHF. CDR3 bases: TGTGCCAGCGACAGGGTTGACGGCAATCAGCCCCAGCATTTT.

A remark on this clone: The same CDR3 can be traced to other DNA sequences in this sample. The chain recombines TRBV6-5 with TRBJ2-5; TRBD1 agrees at 7 bases. From germline, CDR1 is MNHEY and CDR2 SVGAGI. The CDR3 is made up of 13 amino acids. V dropped 4 bases and J dropped 4; count of bases not matched to a gene: 3. CDR3 region: CASSSPGGETQYF. The CDR3 DNA follows: TGTGCCAGCAGTTCCCCAGGGGGAGAGACCCAGTACTTC.

The chain uses TRBV6-6 and TRBJ1-5; maybe TRBD1 (5 bases). This CDR3 has 15 amino acids. With 7 bases removed from V and 0 bases from J, the gap between germline ends came to 13 bases. Germline V gene sequence: CDR1 MNHNY, CDR2 SVGAGI (reference sequence). The CDR3 sequence is CASTYGGYSNQPQHF. The CDR3 nucleotides read TGTGCCAGCACCTACGGGGGGTATAGCAATCAGCCCCAGCATTTT.

The chain recombines TRBV27 with TRBJ2-3; 9 bases agree with TRBD2. The CDR3 consists of 17 residues. The J segment lost 2 bases and the V segment lost 0 bases, leaving 6 bases of the junction unmatched. From germline, CDR1 is MNHEY and CDR2 SMNVEV (reference sequence). DNA of the CDR3: TGTGCCAGCAGTTTATCAAGCGGGGGGTTTATCACAGATACGCAGTATTTT. Its protein product is CASSLSSGGFITDTQYF.